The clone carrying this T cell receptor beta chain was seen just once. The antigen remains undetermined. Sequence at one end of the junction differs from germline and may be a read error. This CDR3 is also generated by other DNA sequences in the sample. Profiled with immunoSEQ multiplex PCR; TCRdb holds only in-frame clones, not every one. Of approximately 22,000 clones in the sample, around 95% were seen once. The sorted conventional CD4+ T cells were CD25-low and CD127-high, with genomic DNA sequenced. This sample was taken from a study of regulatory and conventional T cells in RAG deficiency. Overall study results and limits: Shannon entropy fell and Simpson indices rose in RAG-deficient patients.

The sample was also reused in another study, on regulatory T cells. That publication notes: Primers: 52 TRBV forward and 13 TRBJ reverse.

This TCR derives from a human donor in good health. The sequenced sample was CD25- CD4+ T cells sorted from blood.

Here the CDR3 DNA reads TGTGCCAGCAGCCCAGAGTGGACAGGGGTTTATAATTCCCCCCTCCACTTT. This gives the protein CASSPEWTGVYNSPLHF. The genes are TRBV11-2 and TRBJ1-6; 9 positions match TRBD1. CDR3 length: 17 residues. In germline, CDR1 is SGHAT, CDR2 FQNNGV.